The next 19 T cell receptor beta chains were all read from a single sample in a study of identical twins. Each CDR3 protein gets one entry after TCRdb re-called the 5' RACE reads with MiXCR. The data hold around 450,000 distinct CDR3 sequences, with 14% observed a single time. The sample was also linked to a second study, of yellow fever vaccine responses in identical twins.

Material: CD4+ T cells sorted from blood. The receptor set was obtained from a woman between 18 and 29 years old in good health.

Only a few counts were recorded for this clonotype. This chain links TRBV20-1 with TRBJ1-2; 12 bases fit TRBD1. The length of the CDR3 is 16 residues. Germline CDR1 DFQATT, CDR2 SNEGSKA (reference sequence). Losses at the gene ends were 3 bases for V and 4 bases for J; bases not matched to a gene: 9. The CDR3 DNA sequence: TGCAGTGCTAGCCCCGGGACAGGGGGCGCCGGCTATGGCTACACCTTC. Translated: CSASPGTGGAGYGYTF.

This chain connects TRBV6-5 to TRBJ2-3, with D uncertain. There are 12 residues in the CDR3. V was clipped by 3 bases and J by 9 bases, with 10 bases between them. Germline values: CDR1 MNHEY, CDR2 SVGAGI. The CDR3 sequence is CASSYLDGTQYF. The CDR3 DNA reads TGTGCCAGCAGTTATCTTGATGGCACGCAGTATTTT.

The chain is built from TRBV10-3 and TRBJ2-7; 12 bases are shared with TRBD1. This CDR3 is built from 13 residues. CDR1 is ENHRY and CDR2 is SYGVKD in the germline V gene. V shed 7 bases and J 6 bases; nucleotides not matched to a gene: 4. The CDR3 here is CAITGQGAGEQYF. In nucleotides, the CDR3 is TGTGCCATCACGGGACAGGGGGCTGGCGAGCAGTACTTC.

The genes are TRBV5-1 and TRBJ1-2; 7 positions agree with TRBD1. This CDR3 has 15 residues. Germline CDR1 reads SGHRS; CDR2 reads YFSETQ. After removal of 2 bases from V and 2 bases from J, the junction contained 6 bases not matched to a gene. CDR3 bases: TGCGCCAGCAGCTTAACCGGGACAGTCAACTATGGCTACACCTTC. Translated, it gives CASSLTGTVNYGYTF. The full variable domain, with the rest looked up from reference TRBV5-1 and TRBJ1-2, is KAGVTQTPRYLIKTRGQQVTLSCSPISGHRSVSWYQQTPGQGLQFLFEYFSETQRNKGNFPGRFSGRQFSNSRSEMNVSTLELGDSALYLCASSLTGTVNYGYTFGSGTRLTVV.

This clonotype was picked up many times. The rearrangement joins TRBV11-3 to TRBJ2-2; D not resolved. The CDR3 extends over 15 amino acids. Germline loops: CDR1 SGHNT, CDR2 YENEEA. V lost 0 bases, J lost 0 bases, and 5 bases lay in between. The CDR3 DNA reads TGTGCCAGCAGCTTAGAGGGATCGAACACCGGGGAGCTGTTTTTT. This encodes CASSLEGSNTGELFF.

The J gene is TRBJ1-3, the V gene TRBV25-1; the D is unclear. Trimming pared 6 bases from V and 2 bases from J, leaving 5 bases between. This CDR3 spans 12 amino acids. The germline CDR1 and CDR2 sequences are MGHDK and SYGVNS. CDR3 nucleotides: TGTGCCAGCAGCCGGGCTGGAAACACCATATATTTT. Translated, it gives CASSRAGNTIYF.

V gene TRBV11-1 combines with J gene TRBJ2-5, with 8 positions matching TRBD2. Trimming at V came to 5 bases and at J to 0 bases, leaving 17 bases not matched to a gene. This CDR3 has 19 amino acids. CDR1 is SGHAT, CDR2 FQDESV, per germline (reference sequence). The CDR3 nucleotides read TGTGCCAGCAGCCTGGGGGGTGTAGCGGGGAGTCAATACCAAGAGACCCAGTACTTC. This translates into CASSLGGVAGSQYQETQYF.

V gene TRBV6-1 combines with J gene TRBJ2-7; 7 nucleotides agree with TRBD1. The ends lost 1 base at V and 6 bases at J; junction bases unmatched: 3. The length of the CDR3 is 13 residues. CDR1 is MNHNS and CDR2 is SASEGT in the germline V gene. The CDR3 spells CASSEGAGGEQYF. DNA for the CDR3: TGTGCCAGCAGTGAAGGGGCAGGGGGCGAGCAGTACTTC.

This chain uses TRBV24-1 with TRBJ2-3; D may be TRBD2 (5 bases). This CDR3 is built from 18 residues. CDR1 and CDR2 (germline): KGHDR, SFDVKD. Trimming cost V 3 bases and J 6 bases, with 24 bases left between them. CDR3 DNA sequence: TGTGCCACCAGTGATCCAACCCCGGACGGGCCGCGGAGGGATACGCAGTATTTT. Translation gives CATSDPTPDGPRRDTQYF.

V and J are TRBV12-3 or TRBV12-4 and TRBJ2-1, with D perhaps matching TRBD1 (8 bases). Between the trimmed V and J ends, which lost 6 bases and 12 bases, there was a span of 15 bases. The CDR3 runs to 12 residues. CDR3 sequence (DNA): TGTGCCAGCAGGAAACAGGGGGGGGGGCAGTTCTTC. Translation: CASRKQGGGQFF.

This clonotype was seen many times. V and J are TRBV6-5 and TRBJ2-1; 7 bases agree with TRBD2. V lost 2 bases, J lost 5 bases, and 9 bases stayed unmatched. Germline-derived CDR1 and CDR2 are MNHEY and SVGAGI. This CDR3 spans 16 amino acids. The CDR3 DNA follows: TGTGCCAGCAGTTACCCACTTGGTGGGGGGGACAATGAGCAGTTCTTC. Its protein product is CASSYPLGGGDNEQFF.

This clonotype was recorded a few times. DNA for the CDR3: TGTGCCAGTAGTTGGTGGGCCGGGGAGCTGTTTTTT. Residues: CASSWWAGELFF. The chain carries TRBV19 and TRBJ2-2, with D unclear. Between the trimmed V and J ends, which lost 5 bases and 6 bases, there was a span of 7 bases. This CDR3 is 12 amino acids long. The germline CDR1 and CDR2 sequences are LNHDA and SQIVND (reference sequence).

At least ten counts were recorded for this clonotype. DNA for the CDR3: TGTGCCATCAGGGTTGGTAGCGGGGTCTATGAGCAGTTCTTC. This sequence encodes CAIRVGSGVYEQFF. This chain joins TRBV10-3 and TRBJ2-1; 8 bases line up with TRBD2. CDR3 length: 14 amino acids. Germline V gene sequence: CDR1 ENHRY, CDR2 SYGVKD. Losses at the gene ends were 6 bases for V and 8 bases for J; bases not matched to a gene: 9.

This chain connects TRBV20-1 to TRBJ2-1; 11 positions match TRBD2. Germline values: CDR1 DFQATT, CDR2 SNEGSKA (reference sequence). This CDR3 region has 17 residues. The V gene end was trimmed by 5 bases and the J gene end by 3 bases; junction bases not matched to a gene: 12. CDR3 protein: CSARSLAGGRFYNEQFF. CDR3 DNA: TGCAGTGCTCGCTCATTAGCGGGAGGGCGATTCTACAATGAGCAGTTCTTC.

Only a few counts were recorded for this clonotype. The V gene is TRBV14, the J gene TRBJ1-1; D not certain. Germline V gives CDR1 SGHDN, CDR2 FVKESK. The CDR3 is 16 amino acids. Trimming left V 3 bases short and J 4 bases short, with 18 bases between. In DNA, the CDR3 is TGTGCCAGCAGCCAGCGAACGGTCGGGAGCGGCACTGAAGCTTTCTTT. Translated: CASSQRTVGSGTEAFF.

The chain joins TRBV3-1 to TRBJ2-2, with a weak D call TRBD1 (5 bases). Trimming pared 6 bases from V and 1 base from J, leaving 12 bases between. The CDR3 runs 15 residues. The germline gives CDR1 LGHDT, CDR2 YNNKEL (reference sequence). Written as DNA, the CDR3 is TGTGCCAGCAGACGAACAGGAAGGAACACCGGGGAGCTGTTTTTT. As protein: CASRRTGRNTGELFF.

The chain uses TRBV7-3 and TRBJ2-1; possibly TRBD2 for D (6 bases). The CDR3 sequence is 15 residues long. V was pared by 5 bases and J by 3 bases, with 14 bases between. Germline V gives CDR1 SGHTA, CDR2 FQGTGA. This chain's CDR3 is CASSLMLGGYNEQFF. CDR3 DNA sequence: TGTGCCAGCAGCCTAATGCTGGGGGGCTACAATGAGCAGTTCTTC.

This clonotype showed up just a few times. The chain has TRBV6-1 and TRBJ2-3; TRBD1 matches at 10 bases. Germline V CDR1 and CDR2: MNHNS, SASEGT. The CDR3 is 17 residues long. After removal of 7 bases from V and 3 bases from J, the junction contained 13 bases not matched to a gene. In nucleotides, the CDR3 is TGTGCCAGCATGAGGAAGACAGGGGGCAGGCCAACAGATACGCAGTATTTT. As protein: CASMRKTGGRPTDTQYF.

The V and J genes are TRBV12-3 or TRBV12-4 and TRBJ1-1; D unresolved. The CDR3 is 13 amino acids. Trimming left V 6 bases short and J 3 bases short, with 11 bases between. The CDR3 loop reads CASRLDGYTEAFF. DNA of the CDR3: TGTGCCAGCAGATTGGACGGCTACACTGAAGCTTTCTTT.